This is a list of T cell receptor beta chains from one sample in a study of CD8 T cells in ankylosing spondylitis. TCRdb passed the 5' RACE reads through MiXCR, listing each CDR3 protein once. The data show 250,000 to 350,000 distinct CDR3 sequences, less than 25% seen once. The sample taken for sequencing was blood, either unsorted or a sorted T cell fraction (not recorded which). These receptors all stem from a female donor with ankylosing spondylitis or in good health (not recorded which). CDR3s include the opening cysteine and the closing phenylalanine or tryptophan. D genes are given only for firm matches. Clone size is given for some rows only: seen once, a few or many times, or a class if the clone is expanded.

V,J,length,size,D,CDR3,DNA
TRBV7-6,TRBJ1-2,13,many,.,CASSFGTEYGYTF,TGTGCCAGCAGCTTCGGGACGGAATATGGCTACACCTTC
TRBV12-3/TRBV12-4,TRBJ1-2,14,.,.,CASSLTRGNYGYTF,TGTGCCAGCAGTTTAACCCGGGGCAACTATGGCTACACCTTC
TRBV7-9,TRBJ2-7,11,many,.,CASSEHYEQYF,TGTGCCAGCAGCGAGCACTACGAGCAGTACTTC
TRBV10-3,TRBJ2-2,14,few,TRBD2,CAIKAQREGGELFF,TGTGCCATCAAGGCCCAGCGGGAAGGCGGGGAGCTGTTTTTT
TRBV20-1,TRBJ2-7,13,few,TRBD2,CSARGTSGYEQYF,TGCAGTGCTAGGGGGACTAGCGGATACGAGCAGTACTTC
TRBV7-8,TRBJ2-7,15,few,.,CASSLDLVGTYEQYF,TGTGCCAGCAGCTTAGATCTTGTGGGTACCTACGAGCAGTACTTC
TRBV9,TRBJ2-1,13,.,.,CASSVGFYDEQFF,TGTGCCAGCAGCGTAGGGTTCTACGATGAGCAGTTCTTC
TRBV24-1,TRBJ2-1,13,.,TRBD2,CATSDLQRETQFF,TGTGCCACCAGTGATTTACAGCGGGAGACGCAGTTCTTC
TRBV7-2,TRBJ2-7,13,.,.,CASSLRRGWEQYF,TGTGCCAGCAGCTTAAGGCGAGGCTGGGAGCAGTACTTC
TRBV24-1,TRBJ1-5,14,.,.,CATSDPGYNQPQHF,TGTGCCACCAGTGATCCCGGATACAATCAGCCCCAGCATTTT
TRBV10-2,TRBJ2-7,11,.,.,CARAWSYEQYF,TGCGCCAGAGCGTGGAGCTACGAGCAGTACTTC
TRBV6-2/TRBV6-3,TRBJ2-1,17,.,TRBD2,CASEEKDSGRADDEQFF,TGTGCCAGCGAAGAAAAGGATAGCGGGAGGGCCGACGATGAGCAGTTCTTC
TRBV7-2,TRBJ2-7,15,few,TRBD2,CASSKFGTGGNEQYF,TGTGCCAGCAGCAAATTCGGCACGGGGGGGAACGAGCAGTACTTC
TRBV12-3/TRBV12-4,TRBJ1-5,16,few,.,CASSPAWGGSWQPQHF,TGTGCCAGCAGTCCGGCTTGGGGTGGGTCGTGGCAGCCCCAGCATTTT
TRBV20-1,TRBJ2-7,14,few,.,CSAALEGSSYEQYF,TGCAGTGCTGCCCTAGAGGGGTCCTCCTACGAGCAGTACTTC
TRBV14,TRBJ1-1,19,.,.,CASSPDRQPKAWWNTEAFF,TGTGCCAGCAGCCCCGATCGACAGCCCAAAGCGTGGTGGAACACTGAAGCTTTCTTT
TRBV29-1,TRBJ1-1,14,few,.,CSVLSRVSDTEAFF,TGCAGCGTCCTTTCCCGGGTTTCGGACACTGAAGCTTTCTTT
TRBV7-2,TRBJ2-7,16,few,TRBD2,CASSLVWTSDYYEQYF,TGTGCCAGCAGCTTAGTATGGACTAGCGACTACTACGAGCAGTACTTC
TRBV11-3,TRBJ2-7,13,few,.,CASSLDQGYEQYF,TGTGCCAGCAGCTTAGATCAAGGCTACGAGCAGTACTTC
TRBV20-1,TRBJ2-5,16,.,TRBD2,CSARAGLAGSVETQYF,TGCAGTGCTAGAGCTGGTCTAGCGGGCTCCGTGGAGACCCAGTACTTC
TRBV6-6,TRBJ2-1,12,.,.,CASSYSGGEQFF,TGTGCCAGCAGTTACTCCGGGGGTGAGCAGTTCTTC
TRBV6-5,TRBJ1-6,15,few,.,CASSYLQSSGSPLHF,TGTGCCAGCAGTTACCTCCAGAGCTCAGGTTCACCCCTCCACTTT
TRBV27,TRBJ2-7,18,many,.,CASSLLRSGPAVNYEQYF,TGTGCCAGCAGTTTATTAAGGAGTGGGCCAGCTGTTAACTACGAGCAGTACTTC
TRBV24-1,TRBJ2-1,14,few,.,CATSEPGTHNEQFF,TGTGCCACCAGTGAACCGGGTACCCACAATGAGCAGTTCTTC
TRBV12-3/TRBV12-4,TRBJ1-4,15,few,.,CASSLSSGVSEKLFF,TGTGCCAGCAGTTTATCATCTGGGGTTAGTGAAAAACTGTTTTTT
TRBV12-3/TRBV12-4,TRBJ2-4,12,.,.,CASRLDKNIQYF,TGTGCCAGCAGGCTAGACAAAAACATTCAGTACTTC
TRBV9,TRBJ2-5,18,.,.,CASSVEEGQPDDWGTQYF,TGTGCCAGCAGCGTCGAGGAGGGACAGCCGGACGATTGGGGGACCCAGTACTTC
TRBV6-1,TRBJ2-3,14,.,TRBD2,CASRLAEATDTQYF,TGTGCCAGCAGGCTAGCGGAGGCCACAGATACGCAGTATTTT
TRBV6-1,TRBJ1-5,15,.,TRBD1,CASRPPGQGAQPQHF,TGTGCCAGCAGACCCCCGGGACAGGGGGCTCAGCCCCAGCATTTT
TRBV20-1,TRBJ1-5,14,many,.,CSAQMGGANQPQHF,TGCAGTGCCCAGATGGGAGGGGCAAATCAGCCCCAGCATTTT
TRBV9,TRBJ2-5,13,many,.,CASSVVGQETQYF,TGTGCCAGCAGCGTAGTAGGACAAGAGACCCAGTACTTC
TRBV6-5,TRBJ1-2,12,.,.,CASSPGGEGYTF,TGTGCCAGCAGTCCTGGAGGGGAAGGCTACACCTTC
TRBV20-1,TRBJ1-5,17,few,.,CSARDPSGTPSNQPQHF,TGCAGTGCTAGAGACCCCTCCGGGACACCTAGCAATCAGCCCCAGCATTTT
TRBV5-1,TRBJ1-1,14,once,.,CASSLVPWGTEAFF,TGCGCCAGCAGCTTGGTACCCTGGGGCACTGAAGCTTTCTTT
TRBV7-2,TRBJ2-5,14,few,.,CASSLETNAETQYF,TGTGCCAGCAGCTTAGAGACGAACGCAGAGACCCAGTACTTC
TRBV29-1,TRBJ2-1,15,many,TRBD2,CSVTPGTSGSNEQFF,TGCAGCGTCACTCCCGGGACTAGCGGGAGCAATGAGCAGTTCTTC
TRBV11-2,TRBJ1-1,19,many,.,CASSLRTPGTGLGNTEAFF,TGTGCCAGCAGCCTCAGGACCCCCGGGACCGGCTTGGGGAACACTGAAGCTTTCTTT
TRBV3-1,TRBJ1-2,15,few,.,CASSLQVGANYGYTF,TGTGCCAGCAGCCTACAAGTAGGGGCGAACTATGGCTACACCTTC
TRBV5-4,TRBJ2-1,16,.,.,CASSLAGVVSYNEQFF,TGTGCCAGCAGCTTGGCTGGGGTCGTATCCTACAATGAGCAGTTCTTC
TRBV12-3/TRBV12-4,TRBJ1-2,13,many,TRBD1,CASSYRGNYGYTF,TGTGCCAGCAGTTACAGGGGTAACTATGGCTACACCTTC
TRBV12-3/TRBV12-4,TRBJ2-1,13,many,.,CASRISIGDEQFF,TGTGCCAGCAGAATCTCAATTGGTGATGAGCAGTTCTTC
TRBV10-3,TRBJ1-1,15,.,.,CAISDSGAQNTEAFF,TGTGCCATCAGTGATTCAGGGGCCCAGAACACTGAAGCTTTCTTT
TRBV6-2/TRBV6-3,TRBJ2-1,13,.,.,CASSFVQYNEQFF,TGTGCCAGCAGTTTCGTTCAATACAATGAGCAGTTCTTC
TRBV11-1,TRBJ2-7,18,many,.,CASSPNWASSGVNYEQYF,TGTGCCAGCAGCCCTAATTGGGCCTCCAGTGGCGTCAACTACGAGCAGTACTTC
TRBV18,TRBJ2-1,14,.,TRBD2,CASSPRQRDGEQFF,TGTGCCAGCTCACCTCGGCAGCGGGATGGTGAGCAGTTCTTC
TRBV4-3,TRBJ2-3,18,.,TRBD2,CASSHSIGLAGVVDTQYF,TGCGCCAGCAGCCATAGTATTGGACTAGCGGGAGTTGTAGATACGCAGTATTTT